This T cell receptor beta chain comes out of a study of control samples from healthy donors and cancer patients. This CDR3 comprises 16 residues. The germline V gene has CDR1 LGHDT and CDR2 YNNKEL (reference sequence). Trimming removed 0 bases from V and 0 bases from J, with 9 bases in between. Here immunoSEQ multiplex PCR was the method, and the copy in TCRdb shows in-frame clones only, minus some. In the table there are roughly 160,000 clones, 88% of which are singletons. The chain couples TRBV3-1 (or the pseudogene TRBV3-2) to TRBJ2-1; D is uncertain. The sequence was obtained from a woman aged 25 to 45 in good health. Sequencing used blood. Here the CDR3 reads CASSQERESSYNEQFF. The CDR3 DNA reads TGTGCCAGCAGCCAAGAGCGTGAAAGCTCCTACAATGAGCAGTTCTTC.